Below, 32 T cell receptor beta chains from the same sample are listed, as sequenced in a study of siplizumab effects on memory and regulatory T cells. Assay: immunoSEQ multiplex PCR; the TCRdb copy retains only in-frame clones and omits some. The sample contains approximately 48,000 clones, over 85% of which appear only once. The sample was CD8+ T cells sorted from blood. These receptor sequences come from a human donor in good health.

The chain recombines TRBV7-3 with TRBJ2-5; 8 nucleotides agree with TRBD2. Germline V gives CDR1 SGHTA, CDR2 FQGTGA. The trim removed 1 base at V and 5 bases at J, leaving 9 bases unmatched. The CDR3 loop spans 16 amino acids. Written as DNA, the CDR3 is TGTGCCAGCAGCTTAATGGCTAGCGGGTTTCTTGAGACCCAGTACTTC. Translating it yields CASSLMASGFLETQYF.

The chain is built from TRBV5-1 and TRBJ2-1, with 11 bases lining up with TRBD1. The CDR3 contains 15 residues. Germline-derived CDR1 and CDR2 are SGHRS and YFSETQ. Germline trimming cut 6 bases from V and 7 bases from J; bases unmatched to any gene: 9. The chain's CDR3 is CASNLGQGAQNEQFF. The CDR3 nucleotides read TGCGCCAGCAATCTAGGACAGGGGGCGCAGAATGAGCAGTTCTTC. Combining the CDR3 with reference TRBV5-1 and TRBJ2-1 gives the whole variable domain KAGVTQTPRYLIKTRGQQVTLSCSPISGHRSVSWYQQTPGQGLQFLFEYFSETQRNKGNFPGRFSGRQFSNSRSEMNVSTLELGDSALYLCASNLGQGAQNEQFFGPGTRLTVL.

The CDR3 nucleotides read TGTGCCAGCAGCGTAGGCTCTGGGGCCAACGTCCTGACTTTC. It is translated as CASSVGSGANVLTF. The genes are TRBV9 and TRBJ2-6; D call uncertain. This CDR3 has 14 residues. Germline loops: CDR1 SGDLS, CDR2 YYNGEE. V lost 0 bases to trimming and J lost 0 bases, with 1 base between them.

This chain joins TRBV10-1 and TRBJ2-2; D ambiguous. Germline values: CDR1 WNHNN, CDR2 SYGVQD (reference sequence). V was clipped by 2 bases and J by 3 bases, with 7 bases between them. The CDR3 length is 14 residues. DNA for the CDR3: TGCGCCAGCAGTGAGGGACCTTACACCGGGGAGCTGTTTTTT. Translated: CASSEGPYTGELFF.

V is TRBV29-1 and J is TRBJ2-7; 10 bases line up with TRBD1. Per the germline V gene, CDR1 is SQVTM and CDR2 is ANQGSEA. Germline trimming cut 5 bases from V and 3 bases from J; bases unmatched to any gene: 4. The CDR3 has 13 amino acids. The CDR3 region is CSVSGQGNYEQYF. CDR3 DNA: TGCAGCGTTTCGGGACAGGGGAACTACGAGCAGTACTTC.

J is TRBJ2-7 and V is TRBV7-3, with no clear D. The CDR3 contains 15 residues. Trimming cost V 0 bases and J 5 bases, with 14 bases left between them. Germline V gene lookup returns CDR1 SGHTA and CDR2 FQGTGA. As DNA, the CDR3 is TGTGCCAGCAGCTTAACGTACTCGACCTTCGACGAGCAGTACTTC. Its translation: CASSLTYSTFDEQYF.

As DNA, the CDR3 is TGTGCCAGCCCGATGAAGGGCTACAGCTCCTACGAGCAGTACTTC. This sequence encodes CASPMKGYSSYEQYF. The V gene is TRBV28, the J gene TRBJ2-7; D unresolved. The CDR3 covers 15 residues. Trimming pared 8 bases from V and 0 bases from J, leaving 17 bases between. Germline V CDR1 and CDR2: MDHEN, SYDVKM.

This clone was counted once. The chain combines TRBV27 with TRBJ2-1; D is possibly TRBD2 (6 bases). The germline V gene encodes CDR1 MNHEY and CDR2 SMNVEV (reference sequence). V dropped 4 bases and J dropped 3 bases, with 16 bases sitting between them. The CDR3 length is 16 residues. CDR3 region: CASSSSLEGHYNEQFF. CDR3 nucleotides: TGTGCCAGCAGTTCCAGTTTGGAGGGCCACTACAATGAGCAGTTCTTC.

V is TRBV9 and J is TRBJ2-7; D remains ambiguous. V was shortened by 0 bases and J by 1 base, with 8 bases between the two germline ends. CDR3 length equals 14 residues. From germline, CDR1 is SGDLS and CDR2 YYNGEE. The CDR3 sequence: CASSVAEISYEQYF. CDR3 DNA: TGTGCCAGCAGCGTAGCTGAAATTTCCTACGAGCAGTACTTC.

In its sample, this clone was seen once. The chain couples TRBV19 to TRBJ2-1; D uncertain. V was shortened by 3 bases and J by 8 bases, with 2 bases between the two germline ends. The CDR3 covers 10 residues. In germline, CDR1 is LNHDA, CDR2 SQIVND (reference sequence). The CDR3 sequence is CASSIDEQFF. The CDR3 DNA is TGTGCCAGTAGTATTGATGAGCAGTTCTTC.

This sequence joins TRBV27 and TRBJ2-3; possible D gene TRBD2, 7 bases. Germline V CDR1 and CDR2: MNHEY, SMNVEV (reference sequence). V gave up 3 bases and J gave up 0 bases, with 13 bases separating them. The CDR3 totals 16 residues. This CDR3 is CASSFRGAGSTDTQYF. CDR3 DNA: TGTGCCAGCAGTTTCCGGGGGGCAGGGAGCACAGATACGCAGTATTTT.

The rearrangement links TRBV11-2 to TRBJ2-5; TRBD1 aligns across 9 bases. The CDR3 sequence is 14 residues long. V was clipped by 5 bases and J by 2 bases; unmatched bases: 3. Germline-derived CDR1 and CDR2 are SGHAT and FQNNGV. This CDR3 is CASSGTGLQETQYF. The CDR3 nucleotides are TGTGCCAGCAGCGGGACAGGGCTACAAGAGACCCAGTACTTC.

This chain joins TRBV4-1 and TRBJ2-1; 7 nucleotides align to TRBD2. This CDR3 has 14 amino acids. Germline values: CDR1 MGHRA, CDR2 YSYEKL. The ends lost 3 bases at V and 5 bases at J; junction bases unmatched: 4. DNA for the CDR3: TGCGCCAGCAGCCAGGCTAGCGGTCACAATGAGCAGTTCTTC. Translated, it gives CASSQASGHNEQFF.

The CDR3 spells CASSRPGRTYEQYF. CDR3 bases: TGCGCCAGCAGCCGACCGGGACGGACTTACGAGCAGTACTTC. The gene calls are TRBV4-1 and TRBJ2-7, with D perhaps given as TRBD1 or TRBD2 (5 bases each). CDR1 is MGHRA, CDR2 YSYEKL, per germline. The CDR3 runs 14 residues. V was pared by 4 bases and J by 4 bases, with 14 bases between.

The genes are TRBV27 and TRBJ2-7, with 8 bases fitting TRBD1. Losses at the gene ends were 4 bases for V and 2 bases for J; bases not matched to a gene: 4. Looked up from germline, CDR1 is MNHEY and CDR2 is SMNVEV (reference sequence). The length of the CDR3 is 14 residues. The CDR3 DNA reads TGTGCCAGCAGTTCGGGACAGGCCCCCTACGAGCAGTACTTC. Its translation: CASSSGQAPYEQYF.

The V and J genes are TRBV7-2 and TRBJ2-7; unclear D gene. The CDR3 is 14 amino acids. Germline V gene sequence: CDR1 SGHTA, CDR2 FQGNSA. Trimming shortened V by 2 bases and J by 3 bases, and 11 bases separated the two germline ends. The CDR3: CASSLWVGIYEQYF. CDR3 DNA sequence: TGTGCCAGCAGCTTATGGGTGGGAATCTACGAGCAGTACTTC.

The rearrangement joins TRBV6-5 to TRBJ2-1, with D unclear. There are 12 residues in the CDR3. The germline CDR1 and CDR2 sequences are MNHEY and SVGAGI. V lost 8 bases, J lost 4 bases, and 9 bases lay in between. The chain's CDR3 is CASASEYNEQFF. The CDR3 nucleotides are TGTGCCAGCGCGAGCGAGTACAATGAGCAGTTCTTC.

The chain's CDR3 is CASSGLAPTGELFF. CDR3 nucleotides: TGTGCCAGCAGCGGACTAGCCCCCACCGGGGAGCTGTTTTTT. The chain has TRBV13 and TRBJ2-2; 8 bases line up with TRBD2. CDR3 length: 14 residues. The V segment lost 5 bases and the J segment 4 bases; nucleotides outside the gene matches: 3. The germline gives CDR1 PRHDT, CDR2 FYEKMQ (reference sequence).

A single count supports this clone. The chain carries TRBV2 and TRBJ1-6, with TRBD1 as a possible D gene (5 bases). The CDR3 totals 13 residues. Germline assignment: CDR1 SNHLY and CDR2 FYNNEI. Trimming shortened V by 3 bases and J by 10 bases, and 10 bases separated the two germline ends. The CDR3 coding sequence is TGTGCCAGCAGTGATCAGGGAATCTCACCCCTCCACTTT. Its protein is CASSDQGISPLHF.

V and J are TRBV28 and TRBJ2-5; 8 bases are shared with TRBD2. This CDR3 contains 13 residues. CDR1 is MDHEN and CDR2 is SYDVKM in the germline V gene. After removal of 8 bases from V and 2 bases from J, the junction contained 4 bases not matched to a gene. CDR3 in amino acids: CASGRLAQETQYF. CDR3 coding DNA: TGTGCCAGCGGAAGACTAGCGCAAGAGACCCAGTACTTC.

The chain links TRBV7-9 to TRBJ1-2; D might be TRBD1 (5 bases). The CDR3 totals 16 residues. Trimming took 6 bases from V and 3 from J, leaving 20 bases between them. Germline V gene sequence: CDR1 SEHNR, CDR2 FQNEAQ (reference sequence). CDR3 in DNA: TGTGCCAGCAGTGCAGACCGGGGACGGCTCGACTATGGCTACACCTTC. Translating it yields CASSADRGRLDYGYTF.

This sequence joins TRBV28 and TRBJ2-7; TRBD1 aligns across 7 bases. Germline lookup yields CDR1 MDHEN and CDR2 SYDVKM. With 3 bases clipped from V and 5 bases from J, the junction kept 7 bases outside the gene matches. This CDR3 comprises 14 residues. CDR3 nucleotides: TGTGCCAGCAGTTTCGACAGGGTAGGGGACGAGCAGTACTTC. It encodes CASSFDRVGDEQYF.

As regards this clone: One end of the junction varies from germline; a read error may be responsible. CDR3 DNA sequence: TGTGCCAGCAGCCCGAGGGACTACCATGAGCAGTTCTTC. This gives the protein CASSPRDYHEQFF. V is TRBV11-3 and J is TRBJ2-1; the match to TRBD2 covers 7 bases. The CDR3 contains 13 residues. Germline V gene sequence: CDR1 SGHNT, CDR2 YENEEA.

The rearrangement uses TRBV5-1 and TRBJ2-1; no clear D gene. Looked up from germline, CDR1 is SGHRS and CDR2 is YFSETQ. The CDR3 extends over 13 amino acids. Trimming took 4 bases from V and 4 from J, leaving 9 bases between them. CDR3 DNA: TGCGCCAGCAGCCCACCAGGATACAATGAGCAGTTCTTC. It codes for CASSPPGYNEQFF.

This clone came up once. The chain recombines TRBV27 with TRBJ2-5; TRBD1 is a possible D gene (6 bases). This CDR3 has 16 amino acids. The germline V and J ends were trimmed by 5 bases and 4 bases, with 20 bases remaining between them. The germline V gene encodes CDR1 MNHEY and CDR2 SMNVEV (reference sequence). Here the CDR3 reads CASSLGPMGAGETQYF. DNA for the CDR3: TGTGCCAGCAGTCTAGGTCCCATGGGGGCGGGAGAGACCCAGTACTTC.

DNA of the CDR3: TGTGCCAGCAGCGCGCCGGGACAGGGGGCCGGGGAGCTGTTTTTT. Its translation is CASSAPGQGAGELFF. J is TRBJ2-2 and V is TRBV9; TRBD1 matches at 11 bases. Germline CDR1 reads SGDLS; CDR2 reads YYNGEE. After removal of 3 bases from V and 6 bases from J, the junction contained 4 bases not matched to a gene. CDR3 size: 15 residues. Based on the CDR3 plus reference TRBV9 and TRBJ2-2, the full variable domain is DSGVTQTPKHLITATGQRVTLRCSPRSGDLSVYWYQQSLDQGLQFLIQYYNGEERAKGNILERFSAQQFPDLHSELNLSSLELGDSALYFCASSAPGQGAGELFFGEGSRLTVL.

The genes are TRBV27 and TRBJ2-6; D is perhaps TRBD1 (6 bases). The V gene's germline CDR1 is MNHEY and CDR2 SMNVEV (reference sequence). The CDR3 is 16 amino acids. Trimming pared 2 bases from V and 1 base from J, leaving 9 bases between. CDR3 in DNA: TGTGCCAGCAGTTTAATGGGGGCGTCTGGGGCCAACGTCCTGACTTTC. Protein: CASSLMGASGANVLTF.

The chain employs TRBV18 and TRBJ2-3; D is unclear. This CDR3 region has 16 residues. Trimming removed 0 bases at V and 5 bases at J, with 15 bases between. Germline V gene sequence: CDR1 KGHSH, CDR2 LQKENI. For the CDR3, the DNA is TGTGCCAGCTCACCACCGGCTACCATTGTGGGAGATACGCAGTATTTT. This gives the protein CASSPPATIVGDTQYF.

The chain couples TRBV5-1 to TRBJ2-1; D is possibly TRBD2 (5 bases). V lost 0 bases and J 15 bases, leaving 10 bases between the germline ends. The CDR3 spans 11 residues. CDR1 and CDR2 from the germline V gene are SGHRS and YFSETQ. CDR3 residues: CASSLALEWFF. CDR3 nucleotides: TGCGCCAGCAGCTTGGCACTAGAGTGGTTCTTC.

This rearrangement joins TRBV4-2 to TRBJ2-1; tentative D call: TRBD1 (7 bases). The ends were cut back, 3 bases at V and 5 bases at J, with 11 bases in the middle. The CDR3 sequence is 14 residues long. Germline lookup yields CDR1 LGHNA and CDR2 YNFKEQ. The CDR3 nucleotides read TGTGCCAGCAGCCAGCGGGACAGAAACAATGAGCAGTTCTTC. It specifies CASSQRDRNNEQFF.

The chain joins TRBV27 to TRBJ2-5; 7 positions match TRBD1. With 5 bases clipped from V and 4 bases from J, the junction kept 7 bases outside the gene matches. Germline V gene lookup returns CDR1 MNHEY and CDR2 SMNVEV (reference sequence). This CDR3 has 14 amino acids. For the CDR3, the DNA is TGTGCCAGCAGTGGACAGGAGAACAGAGAGACCCAGTACTTC. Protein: CASSGQENRETQYF.

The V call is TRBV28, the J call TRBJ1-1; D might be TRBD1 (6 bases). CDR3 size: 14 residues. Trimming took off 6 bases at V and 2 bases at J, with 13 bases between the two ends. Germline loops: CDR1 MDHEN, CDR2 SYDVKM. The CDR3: CASSLDRTNTEAFF. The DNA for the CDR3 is TGTGCCAGCAGCTTGGACAGAACCAACACTGAAGCTTTCTTT.